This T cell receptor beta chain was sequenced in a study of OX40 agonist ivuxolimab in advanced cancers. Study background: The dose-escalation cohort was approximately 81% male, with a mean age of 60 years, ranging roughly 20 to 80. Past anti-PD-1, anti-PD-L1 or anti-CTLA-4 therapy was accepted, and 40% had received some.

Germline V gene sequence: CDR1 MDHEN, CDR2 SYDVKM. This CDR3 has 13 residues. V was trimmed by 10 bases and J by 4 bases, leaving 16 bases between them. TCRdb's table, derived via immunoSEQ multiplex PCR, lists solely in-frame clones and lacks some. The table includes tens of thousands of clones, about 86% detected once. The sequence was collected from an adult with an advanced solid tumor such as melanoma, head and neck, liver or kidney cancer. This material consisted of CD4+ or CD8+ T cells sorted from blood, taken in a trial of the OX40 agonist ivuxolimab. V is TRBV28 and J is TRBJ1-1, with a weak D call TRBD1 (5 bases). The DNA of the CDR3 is TGTGCCACCGGGGGGTCGGGGTTCACTGAAGCTTTCTTT. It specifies CATGGSGFTEAFF. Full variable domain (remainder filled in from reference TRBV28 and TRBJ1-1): DVKVTQSSRYLVKRTGEKVFLECVQDMDHENMFWYRQDPGLGLRLIYFSYDVKMKEKGDIPEGYSVSREKKERFSLILESASTNQTSMYLCATGGSGFTEAFFGQGTRLTVV.